Shown below are 13 T cell receptor beta chains from a single sample sequenced in a study of shared clonotypes between healthy human individuals. Repertoires were generated with immunoSEQ multiplex PCR, while TCRdb's copy carries only in-frame clones and drops some. Found here are some 2.1 million clones, approximately 92% of them singletons; the top ten hold about 1.7%. Selected positively for CCR7 and CD45RO-negative, naive CD8 cells excluded terminally differentiated effector memory CD45RA+ cells. Specimen: naive CD8+ T cells from PBMCs. These receptors originate from a young man in good health. Some clones in this sample may be carry-over from other donors' samples.

The CDR3 DNA sequence: TGTGCCAGCAGTTTAGGGGACTACACTGAAGCTTTCTTT. Translating it yields CASSLGDYTEAFF. The chain links TRBV28 to TRBJ1-1, with D tentatively TRBD1 (5 bases). Deletions cut 2 bases from V and 3 bases from J, with 7 bases between. The CDR3 is 13 residues long. CDR1 and CDR2 (germline): MDHEN, SYDVKM. Full variable domain (missing parts from reference TRBV28 and TRBJ1-1): DVKVTQSSRYLVKRTGEKVFLECVQDMDHENMFWYRQDPGLGLRLIYFSYDVKMKEKGDIPEGYSVSREKKERFSLILESASTNQTSMYLCASSLGDYTEAFFGQGTRLTVV.

CDR3 sequence reads: CAVQGALEETQYF. Here the CDR3 DNA reads TGTGCCGTCCAGGGGGCCCTCGAAGAGACCCAGTACTTC. The rearrangement uses TRBV28 and TRBJ2-5; 8 bases align to TRBD1. V shed 11 bases, J shed 3 bases, and the junction held 8 bases outside the gene matches. The CDR3 extends over 13 amino acids. Germline CDR1 reads MDHEN; CDR2 reads SYDVKM.

The CDR3 here is CASSDSGTGSNEQYF. The CDR3 coding sequence is TGTGCCAGCAGCGACTCCGGGACAGGGAGCAACGAGCAGTACTTC. V usage is TRBV7-9 and J usage is TRBJ2-7; TRBD1 matches 9 bases. This CDR3 is built from 15 residues. CDR1 and CDR2 from the germline V gene are SEHNR and FQNEAQ (reference sequence). Unmatched junction bases numbered 10, after V lost 5 bases and J lost 5 bases.

With regard to this clone: Sequence at one end of the junction differs from germline and may be a read error. The genes are TRBV15 and TRBJ1-5; D is uncertain. Germline V lookup: CDR1 LNHNV, CDR2 YYDKDF (reference sequence). The CDR3 is made up of 14 amino acids. CDR3 sequence reads: CATREAVSNQPQHF. CDR3 nucleotides: TGTGCTACCAGAGAGGCGGTGTCTAATCAGCCCCAGCATTTT.

The chain employs TRBV14 and TRBJ2-5, with D uncertain. V lost 0 bases and J 0 bases, leaving 20 bases between the germline ends. Germline CDR1 reads SGHDN; CDR2 reads FVKESK. The CDR3 loop spans 19 amino acids. CDR3 loop: CASSQDPFSEISYQETQYF. Written as DNA, the CDR3 is TGTGCCAGCAGCCAAGATCCGTTTTCAGAAATTTCGTACCAAGAGACCCAGTACTTC.

The chain is built from TRBV7-9 and TRBJ2-7; 8 bases agree with TRBD1. The germline gives CDR1 SEHNR, CDR2 FQNEAQ (reference sequence). The length of the CDR3 is 15 residues. Trimming took 4 bases from V and 0 from J; bases not matched to a gene: 5. CDR3 sequence reads: CASSSRQGNSYEQYF. CDR3 bases: TGTGCCAGCAGCTCACGACAGGGGAACTCCTACGAGCAGTACTTC. Full variable domain (remainder filled in from reference TRBV7-9 and TRBJ2-7): DTGVSQNPRHKITKRGQNVTFRCDPISEHNRLYWYRQTLGQGPEFLTYFQNEAQLEKSRLLSDRFSAERPKGSFSTLEIQRTEQGDSAMYLCASSSRQGNSYEQYFGPGTRLTVT.

CDR3 region: CASSQGLAMNTEAFF. For the CDR3, the DNA is TGCGCCAGCAGCCAAGGGTTGGCTATGAACACTGAAGCTTTCTTT. V usage is TRBV4-3 and J usage is TRBJ1-1; D gene unclear. Trimming removed 1 base from V and 0 bases from J, with 9 bases in between. Germline V CDR1 and CDR2: LGHNA, YSLEER. This CDR3 has 15 residues.

CDR3 nucleotides: TGCGCCAGCAGCTGGTTGGGCACCGGGGAGCTGTTTTTT. It yields the protein CASSWLGTGELFF. The chain combines TRBV5-1 with TRBJ2-2; D is ambiguous. CDR3 length: 13 amino acids. Germline lookup yields CDR1 SGHRS and CDR2 YFSETQ. Trimming pared 3 bases from V and 4 bases from J, leaving 7 bases between.

V usage is TRBV14 and J usage is TRBJ1-1; no reliable D call. Trimming cost V 4 bases and J 1 base, with 10 bases left between them. Germline lookup yields CDR1 SGHDN and CDR2 FVKESK. This CDR3 spans 14 amino acids. The CDR3 is CASSPGRKNTEAFF. The CDR3 DNA follows: TGTGCCAGCAGCCCGGGCAGGAAGAACACTGAAGCTTTCTTT.

The J gene is TRBJ2-5, the V gene TRBV7-9; D not resolved. V lost 5 bases to trimming and J lost 5 bases, with 15 bases between them. This CDR3 contains 14 residues. Per germline, CDR1 SEHNR and CDR2 FQNEAQ (reference sequence). CDR3 region: CASSPPIEAETQYF. In DNA form, the CDR3 reads TGTGCCAGCAGCCCTCCCATTGAGGCGGAGACCCAGTACTTC.

Of note for this clone: Other DNA sequences in this sample translate to the same CDR3. The genes are TRBV30 and TRBJ1-1; D may be TRBD1 (5 bases). The CDR3 runs to 12 residues. Germline values: CDR1 GTSNPN, CDR2 SVGIG (reference sequence). The CDR3 loop is CAWRQLNTEAFF. The CDR3, as DNA: TGTGCTTGGCGACAGCTGAACACTGAAGCTTTCTTT.

V gene TRBV11-2 combines with J gene TRBJ2-7; 9 positions agree with TRBD2. There are 19 residues in the CDR3. Germline CDR1 and CDR2: SGHAT and FQNNGV. V trimming: 1 base; J trimming: 3 bases; junction bases outside the gene matches: 16. The CDR3 coding sequence is TGTGCCAGCAGCTTAGGTCTCGGGTTGCCCAGCGGGAGGATCTACGAGCAGTACTTC. Its translation: CASSLGLGLPSGRIYEQYF.

The chain uses TRBV27 and TRBJ2-3; 12 bases agree with TRBD2. This CDR3 is 15 amino acids long. From germline, CDR1 is MNHEY and CDR2 SMNVEV (reference sequence). J gave up 5 bases and V 6 bases, and 6 bases lay outside the gene matches. Written as DNA, the CDR3 is TGTGCCAGCAGCCTGACTAGCGGGAGTCAAGATACGCAGTATTTT. Translation: CASSLTSGSQDTQYF.